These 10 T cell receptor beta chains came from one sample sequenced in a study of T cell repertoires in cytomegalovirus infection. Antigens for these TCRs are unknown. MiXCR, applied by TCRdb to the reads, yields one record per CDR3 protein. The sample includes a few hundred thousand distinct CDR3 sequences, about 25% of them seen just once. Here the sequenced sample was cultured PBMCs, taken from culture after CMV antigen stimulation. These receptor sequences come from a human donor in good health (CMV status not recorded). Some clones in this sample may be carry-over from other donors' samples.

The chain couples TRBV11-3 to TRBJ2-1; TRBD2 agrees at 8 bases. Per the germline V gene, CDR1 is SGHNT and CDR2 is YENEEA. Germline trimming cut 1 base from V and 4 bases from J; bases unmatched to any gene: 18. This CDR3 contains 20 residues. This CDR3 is CASSLGLSGTCGRTYNEQFF. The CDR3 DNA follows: TGTGCCAGCAGCTTAGGGCTCTCCGGGACTTGCGGGAGGACGTACAATGAGCAGTTCTTC.

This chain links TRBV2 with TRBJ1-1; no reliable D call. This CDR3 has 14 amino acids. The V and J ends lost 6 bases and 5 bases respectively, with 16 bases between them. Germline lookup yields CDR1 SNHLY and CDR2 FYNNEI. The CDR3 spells CASSDLQMATEAFF. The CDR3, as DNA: TGTGCCAGCAGCGATCTCCAGATGGCTACTGAAGCTTTCTTT.

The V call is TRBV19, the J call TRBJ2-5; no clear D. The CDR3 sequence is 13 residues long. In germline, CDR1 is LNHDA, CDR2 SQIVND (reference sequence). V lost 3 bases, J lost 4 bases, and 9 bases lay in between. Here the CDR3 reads CASSIAHPETQYF. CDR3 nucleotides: TGTGCCAGTAGTATTGCCCACCCAGAGACCCAGTACTTC.

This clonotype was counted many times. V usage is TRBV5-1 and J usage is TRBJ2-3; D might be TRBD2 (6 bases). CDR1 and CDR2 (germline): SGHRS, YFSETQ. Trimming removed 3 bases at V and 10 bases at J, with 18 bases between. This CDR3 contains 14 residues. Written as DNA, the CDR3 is TGCGCCAGCAGCTCGAAATCCACACGGGACTCGCAGTATTTT. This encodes CASSSKSTRDSQYF. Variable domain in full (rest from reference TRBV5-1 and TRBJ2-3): KAGVTQTPRYLIKTRGQQVTLSCSPISGHRSVSWYQQTPGQGLQFLFEYFSETQRNKGNFPGRFSGRQFSNSRSEMNVSTLELGDSALYLCASSSKSTRDSQYFGPGTRLTVL.

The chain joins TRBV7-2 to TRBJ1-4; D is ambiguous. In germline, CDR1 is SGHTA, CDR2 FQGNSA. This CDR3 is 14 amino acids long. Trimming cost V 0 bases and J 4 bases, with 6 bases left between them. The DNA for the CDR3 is TGTGCCAGCAGCTTAGCACAGATTAATGAAAAACTGTTTTTT. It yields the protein CASSLAQINEKLFF.

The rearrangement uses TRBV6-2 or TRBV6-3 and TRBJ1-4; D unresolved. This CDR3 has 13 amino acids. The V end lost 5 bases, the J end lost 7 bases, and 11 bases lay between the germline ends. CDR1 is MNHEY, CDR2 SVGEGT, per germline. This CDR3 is CASSRQDGEKLFF. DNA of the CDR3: TGTGCCAGCAGTCGTCAGGACGGTGAAAAACTGTTTTTT.

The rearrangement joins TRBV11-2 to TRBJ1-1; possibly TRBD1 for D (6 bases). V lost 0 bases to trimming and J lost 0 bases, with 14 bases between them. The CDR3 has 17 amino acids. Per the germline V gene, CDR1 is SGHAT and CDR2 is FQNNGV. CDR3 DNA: TGTGCCAGCAGCTTAGATGGGGGCAGCATGATGAACACTGAAGCTTTCTTT. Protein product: CASSLDGGSMMNTEAFF.

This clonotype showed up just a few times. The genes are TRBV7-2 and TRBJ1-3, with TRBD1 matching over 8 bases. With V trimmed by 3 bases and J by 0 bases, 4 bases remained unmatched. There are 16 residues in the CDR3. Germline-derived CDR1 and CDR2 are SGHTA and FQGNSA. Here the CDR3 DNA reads TGTGCCAGCAGCTTCAGACAGGGGCTCTCTGGAAACACCATATATTTT. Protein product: CASSFRQGLSGNTIYF.

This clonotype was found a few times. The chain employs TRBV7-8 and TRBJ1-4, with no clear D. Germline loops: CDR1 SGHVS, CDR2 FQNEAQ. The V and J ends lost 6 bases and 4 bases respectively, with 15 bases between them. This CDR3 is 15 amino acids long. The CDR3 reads CASRKQGSDNEKLFF. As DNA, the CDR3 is TGTGCCAGCAGGAAGCAAGGGTCAGATAATGAAAAACTGTTTTTT.

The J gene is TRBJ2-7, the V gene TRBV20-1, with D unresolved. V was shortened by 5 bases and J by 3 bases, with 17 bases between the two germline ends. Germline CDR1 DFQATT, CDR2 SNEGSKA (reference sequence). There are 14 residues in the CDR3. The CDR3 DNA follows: TGCAGTGCTCCGATCCCTAACTCAGGCTACGAGCAGTACTTC. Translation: CSAPIPNSGYEQYF.